The clone carrying this T cell receptor (beta chain) appeared once. The sample is drawn from a study of blood T cell repertoires in COVID-19. On the study more broadly: Recovered status applied to Cohort 3 donors who had two consecutive negative PCRs. It also applied to those with clearance or with symptom resolution. The origin of the acute and convalescent COVID-19 samples was the United States, Italy and Spain.

All enrollees were about 18 to 89 years old and from some 24 US areas. In the original processing: Amplifying reference gene primers gave estimates of nucleated cell counts. Measured with immunoSEQ multiplex PCR; TCRdb has only the in-frame clones, and not every one. V, J and clone size are taken as reported in that table, and D and trimming were inferred from the DNA itself. The data contain roughly 150,000 clones, 84% of them seen just once; the ten biggest clones take up roughly 3.7%. The sequence came from a man in his fifties or sixties in a cohort exposed to, infected with or recovered from COVID-19 (not recorded which). The sample was PBMCs or T cells enriched from blood (not recorded which).

CDR3 sequence (DNA): TGCGCCAGCAGCTTGGATGGCCAGGGAGGCGAGCAGTACTTC. This gives the protein CASSLDGQGGEQYF. V gene TRBV5-1 combines with J gene TRBJ2-7, with D perhaps TRBD2 (6 bases). The V gene's germline CDR1 is SGHRS and CDR2 YFSETQ. The V end lost 0 bases, the J end lost 6 bases, and 13 bases lay between the germline ends. The CDR3 loop spans 14 amino acids. Full variable domain (remainder filled in from reference TRBV5-1 and TRBJ2-7): KAGVTQTPRYLIKTRGQQVTLSCSPISGHRSVSWYQQTPGQGLQFLFEYFSETQRNKGNFPGRFSGRQFSNSRSEMNVSTLELGDSALYLCASSLDGQGGEQYFGPGTRLTVT.